This section outlines one T cell receptor beta chain sequence together with its context. Its specificity is unknown. Per germline, CDR1 MNHNS and CDR2 SASEGT. This CDR3 comprises 17 residues. V was clipped by 4 bases and J by 7 bases; unmatched bases: 17. This sample is part of a study of graft-versus-host responses after intestinal transplantation. At the level of the study: Multivisceral, liver-intestinal, or isolated intestinal transplants were given to recipients. The whole recipient group had anti-thymocyte globulin induction followed by tacrolimus and steroids for roughly 3 years. Study observations and caveats: GvH clonotypes were identified within recipient marrow, with a subset emerging first in ileum or blood. Where graft-donor T cell macrochimerism was present, patients had high graft-versus-host to host-versus-graft clonal ratios in allografts.

This table comes from immunoSEQ multiplex PCR, and its TCRdb copy is limited to in-frame clones, with some not included. The sample gives over 90,000 clones, 80% to 95% of which show up once; more than 0.9% is in the top ten. This clonotype was sampled from a human donor who received an intestinal transplant. The sample in question was unstimulated CD8+ T cells sorted from spleen or lymph node cells, obtained before intestinal transplant. The V call is TRBV6-1, the J call TRBJ1-1, with 8 bases aligning to TRBD1. The CDR3 sequence is CASSALPHRGSVREAFF. In DNA, the CDR3 is TGTGCCAGCAGTGCGCTACCCCACAGGGGGTCGGTTCGTGAAGCTTTCTTT.